A selection of T cell receptor beta chains follows, all from one sample in a study of cytomegalovirus exposure and HLA in healthy donors. Only in-frame clones appear in the TCRdb table, and some are missing; sequencing was by immunoSEQ multiplex PCR. In the table there are 150,000 to 200,000 clones, roughly 80% of which are singletons. Sequencing used PBMCs. Every receptor here comes from a male donor in good health and CMV-seronegative. CDR3s include the opening cysteine and the closing phenylalanine or tryptophan. Each record gives: D gene, J gene, V gene, clone size, CDR3 DNA, CDR3 protein. D genes are given only for firm matches. Some rows have no size entry. The others give once, few or many, or a class for an expanded clone.

.,TRBJ2-3,TRBV19,.,TGTGCCAGTAGTCCCGGGTGGGTTGTTGATGGAGATACGCAGTATTTT,CASSPGWVVDGDTQYF
.,TRBJ2-3,TRBV27,once,TGTGCCAGCAGGGCTAGACCTAGCACAGATACGCAGTATTTT,CASRARPSTDTQYF
.,TRBJ1-1,TRBV19,.,TGTGCCAGTAGTCCGACAGAAAACACTGAAGCTTTCTTT,CASSPTENTEAFF
TRBD1,TRBJ2-3,TRBV5-6,.,TGTGCCAGCAGCTTGGGAGGGGGCCGCACAGATACGCAGTATTTT,CASSLGGGRTDTQYF
.,TRBJ1-3,TRBV5-4,.,TGTGCCAGCAGCTTGCAGGGAGGAACTGGAAACACCATATATTTT,CASSLQGGTGNTIYF
TRBD1,TRBJ1-1,TRBV5-1,.,TGCGCCAGCAGCTTCGAGGGGGCCACTGAAGCTTTCTTT,CASSFEGATEAFF
TRBD2,TRBJ2-3,TRBV5-6,once,TGTGCCAGCAGCTTAGGGCTAGCGGGCACAGATACGCAGTATTTT,CASSLGLAGTDTQYF
.,TRBJ1-2,TRBV4-3,.,TGCGCCAGCAGCCGGGACCGGGAGAGATATAACTATGGCTACACCTTC,CASSRDRERYNYGYTF
.,TRBJ1-6,TRBV6-6,.,TGTGCCAGCAGTTTCAGGGGAAATTCACCCCTCCACTTT,CASSFRGNSPLHF
.,TRBJ2-7,TRBV7-8,.,TGTGCCAGCAGCGGGGTGGGGCAGGTAACATCCTACGAGCAGTACTTC,CASSGVGQVTSYEQYF